Reported below is one T cell receptor beta chain. Its antigen is not identified. The sample belongs to a study of radiation and T cells in renal cell carcinoma. General study results and limits: Top tumor clonotypes rose in blood 2 weeks post-radiation, then contracted. No pretreatment tumor biopsies were available for baseline clonotypes.

The repertoire was sequenced with immunoSEQ multiplex PCR; TCRdb's copy has only in-frame clones and lacks some. Seen here are 120,000 to 150,000 clones, 70% to 90% observed once, and the top ten hold approximately 24%. The time point here: baseline pretreatment blood. Treatment described: 15 Gy SBRT to primary tumor, nephrectomy 4 weeks later. The tumor was a clear cell renal cell carcinoma. Sample: blood, taken from a patient whose treatment included radiotherapy and nephrectomy. The TCR was taken from a woman aged 45-65 years with renal cell carcinoma.

CDR3 region: CASSSLEEAFF. The CDR3 bases are TGTGCCAGCAGCTCCCTGGAGGAAGCTTTCTTT. This chain uses TRBV7-9 with TRBJ1-1, with D hard to call. The V and J ends lost 4 bases and 8 bases respectively, with 8 bases between them. Germline-derived CDR1 and CDR2 are SEHNR and FQNEAQ (reference sequence). The length of the CDR3 is 11 residues.